This T cell receptor (beta chain) comes out of a study of vaccination and CD4 T cells after COVID-19. About the study: Convalescent cases consisted of six males and four females, of whom two were Hispanic. Post-vaccine specimens were obtained a median about 69 days after dose two (range 14 to 241).

This clonotype occurred a few times. Its matching antigen is unknown. Treatment given: roughly 10-day PBMC culture with coronavirus spike peptide pools or control peptides (ViraFEST assay). The positive PCR dates, which preceded the US Alpha, Beta and Delta variants, fell between March and December 2020. The authors cultured fewer than 2.5 million PBMCs per well with about 9.6 IU/ml IL-2 and about 10 ug/ml peptide pools. Looked up from germline, CDR1 is SGHVS and CDR2 is FQNEAQ. The V end was cut by 4 bases, the J end by 8 bases, with 8 bases between. CDR3 length equals 11 residues. The study sequenced cultured CD4+ T cell DNA using the Oncomine TCR Beta short-read assay. One entry per CDR3 protein results from TCRdb running MiXCR on the PCR reads. The sample carries about 9,100 distinct CDR3 sequences, roughly 70% recorded once.

The sample consisted of CD4+ T cells from blood, cultured in vitro. The receptor comes from a human donor who had recovered from COVID-19. This chain uses TRBV7-8 with TRBJ1-1, with D uncertain. CDR3 protein: CASSYQKEAFF. As DNA, the CDR3 is TGTGCCAGCAGCTACCAAAAAGAAGCTTTCTTT.